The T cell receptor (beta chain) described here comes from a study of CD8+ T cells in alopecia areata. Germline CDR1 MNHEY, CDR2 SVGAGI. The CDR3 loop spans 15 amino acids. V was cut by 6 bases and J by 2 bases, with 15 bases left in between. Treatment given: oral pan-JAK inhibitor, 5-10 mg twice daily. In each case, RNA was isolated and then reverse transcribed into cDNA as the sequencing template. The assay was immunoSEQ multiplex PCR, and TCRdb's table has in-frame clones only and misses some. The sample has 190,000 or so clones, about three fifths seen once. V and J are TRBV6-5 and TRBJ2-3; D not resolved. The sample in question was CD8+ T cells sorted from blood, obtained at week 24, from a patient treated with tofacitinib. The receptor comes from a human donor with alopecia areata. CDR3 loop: CASRGVGGNTDTQYF. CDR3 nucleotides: TGTGCCAGCAGGGGTGTAGGTGGGAACACAGATACGCAGTATTTT.